Each of the 19 T cell receptor beta chains below was sequenced from the same sample in a study of cytomegalovirus exposure and HLA in healthy donors (dated by TCRdb to 2015 to 2018). Library preparation was by the immunoSEQ multiplex PCR assay. The multiplex PCR relied on a mix of 60 forward primers for TCR Vbeta segments and 13 reverse primers for TCR Jbeta segments. Entries here come from immuneACCESS through TCRdb and include only in-frame sequences with V and J called. Some clones fail to appear in such tables; in the studies checked, an unresolved V gene covers under half of the shortfall, and the cause of the remainder is unknown. This sample holds more than 140,000 clones; roughly 87% were observed only once. About 5.6% of the sample lies in the top ten. Sequencing used PBMCs. The origin of the receptors is a man aged 25-45 years in good health and CMV-seropositive.

The count of this clone is one. V usage is TRBV19 and J usage is TRBJ2-7; possibly TRBD1 for D (6 bases). CDR1 and CDR2 from the germline V gene are LNHDA and SQIVND (reference sequence). This CDR3 comprises 14 residues. V shed 4 bases and J shed 4 bases, with 14 bases lying between them. CDR3 coding DNA: TGTGCCAGTAGTACCGACCTGGACAGTTACGAGCAGTACTTC. It yields the protein CASSTDLDSYEQYF. Drawing the rest from reference TRBV19 and TRBJ2-7, the complete variable domain is DGGITQSPKYLFRKEGQNVTLSCEQNLNHDAMYWYRQDPGQGLRLIYYSQIVNDFQKGDIAEGYSVSREKKESFPLTVTSAQKNPTAFYLCASSTDLDSYEQYFGPGTRLTVT.

This clone was detected only once. The genes are TRBV5-4 and TRBJ2-5; the D gene is possibly TRBD2 (6 bases). The CDR3 runs to 15 residues. V lost 4 bases, J lost 3 bases, and 16 bases lay in between. CDR1 and CDR2 (germline): SGHNT, YYREEE (reference sequence). CDR3 sequence (DNA): TGTGCCAGCAGCACCGTTGGCGGAGGGGAAGAGACCCAGTACTTC. It encodes CASSTVGGGEETQYF.

The chain has TRBV29-1 and TRBJ2-2, with D hard to call. Germline V gene sequence: CDR1 SQVTM, CDR2 ANQGSEA. The V end was cut by 5 bases, the J end by 7 bases, with 8 bases between. The CDR3 length is 11 residues. The CDR3 is CSVLLSGELFF. The CDR3 nucleotides are TGCAGCGTTCTCCTAAGCGGGGAGCTGTTTTTT.

The rearrangement links TRBV5-1 to TRBJ2-4; D unclear. CDR3 length: 16 amino acids. Trimming removed 4 bases from V and 0 bases from J, with 14 bases in between. The germline CDR1 and CDR2 sequences are SGHRS and YFSETQ. CDR3 region: CASSPLERLAKNIQYF. The CDR3 nucleotides read TGCGCCAGCAGCCCCCTGGAGCGACTAGCCAAAAACATTCAGTACTTC.

V and J are TRBV7-8 and TRBJ2-1; 9 bases line up with TRBD1. Germline trimming cut 5 bases from V and 3 bases from J; bases unmatched to any gene: 11. The CDR3 spans 17 residues. The germline gives CDR1 SGHVS, CDR2 FQNEAQ. The CDR3 is CASSTRPGQGYYNEQFF. The CDR3 region has the DNA TGTGCCAGCAGCACCCGGCCGGGACAGGGCTACTACAATGAGCAGTTCTTC.

The chain uses TRBV5-1 and TRBJ2-6; the match to TRBD2 covers 13 bases. This CDR3 is built from 17 residues. The V gene end was trimmed by 2 bases and the J gene end by 4 bases; junction bases not matched to a gene: 3. Germline V lookup: CDR1 SGHRS, CDR2 YFSETQ. The CDR3 DNA follows: TGCGCCAGCAGCTTACTAGCGGGGGGGACCGGGGCCAACGTCCTGACTTTC. Amino acids: CASSLLAGGTGANVLTF.

The chain links TRBV27 to TRBJ2-2, with 9 nucleotides matching TRBD2. The length of the CDR3 is 17 residues. Trimming at V came to 2 bases and at J to 5 bases, leaving 9 bases not matched to a gene. Germline assignment: CDR1 MNHEY and CDR2 SMNVEV (reference sequence). Written as DNA, the CDR3 is TGTGCCAGCAGTTTAAGGGCGGGAGGGCCTGTAACCGGGGAGCTGTTTTTT. This codes for CASSLRAGGPVTGELFF.

This clone was seen a single time. This rearrangement joins TRBV6-5 to TRBJ2-1; D might be TRBD2 (6 bases). The CDR3 loop spans 14 amino acids. V gave up 6 bases and J gave up 4 bases, with 13 bases separating them. Germline V gene lookup returns CDR1 MNHEY and CDR2 SVGAGI. The CDR3 region has the DNA TGTGCCAGCAGAGGGATTAGCGGATACAATGAGCAGTTCTTC. This sequence encodes CASRGISGYNEQFF.

J is TRBJ2-1 and V is TRBV25-1; tentative D call: TRBD2 (7 bases). The CDR3 runs to 15 residues. V lost 8 bases, J lost 4 bases, and 18 bases lay in between. Germline CDR1 MGHDK, CDR2 SYGVNS. Written as DNA, the CDR3 is TGTGCCAGCTCCGGGGGGCAGGCGACTTACAATGAGCAGTTCTTC. Its translation: CASSGGQATYNEQFF.

V and J are TRBV2 and TRBJ2-7; D perhaps matches TRBD1 (5 bases). Trimming left V 3 bases short and J 6 bases short, with 12 bases between. Germline lookup yields CDR1 SNHLY and CDR2 FYNNEI. This CDR3 has 13 amino acids. The CDR3: CASSDRQTPEQYF. The CDR3 DNA reads TGTGCCAGCAGTGATAGACAGACGCCCGAGCAGTACTTC.

J is TRBJ2-1 and V is TRBV6-5, with 11 bases matching TRBD1. J was trimmed by 6 bases and V by 6 bases; bases with no gene match: 7. Per the germline V gene, CDR1 is MNHEY and CDR2 is SVGAGI. CDR3 size: 15 residues. The CDR3 reads CASRGTGGLRNEQFF. Written as DNA, the CDR3 is TGTGCCAGCAGAGGGACAGGGGGGCTTCGCAATGAGCAGTTCTTC.

The chain couples TRBV4-1 to TRBJ1-5; D is undetermined. Trimming pared 2 bases from V and 6 bases from J, leaving 11 bases between. CDR3 length equals 14 residues. Germline V gene data show CDR1 as MGHRA and CDR2 as YSYEKL. DNA of the CDR3: TGCGCCAGCAGCCAAACAGTGTTCGGTCAGCCCCAGCATTTT. Translating gives CASSQTVFGQPQHF.

The V gene is TRBV6-5, the J gene TRBJ2-1; no definite D call. V shed 5 bases and J shed 0 bases, with 8 bases lying between them. The germline V gene encodes CDR1 MNHEY and CDR2 SVGAGI. CDR3 length: 14 residues. The CDR3 DNA sequence: TGTGCCAGCAGTGTCACTGGCTCCTACAATGAGCAGTTCTTC. Its protein is CASSVTGSYNEQFF.

This clone occurred a few times. This chain links TRBV4-1 with TRBJ1-2, with D perhaps TRBD1 (5 bases). This CDR3 is 16 amino acids long. CDR1 is MGHRA and CDR2 is YSYEKL in the germline V gene. V dropped 1 base and J dropped 2 bases, with 14 bases sitting between them. DNA for the CDR3: TGCGCCAGCAGCCAAGGGATAAGGGGCGCAAACTATGGCTACACCTTC. Encoded protein: CASSQGIRGANYGYTF.

This clone occurred a few times. The V and J genes are TRBV10-1 and TRBJ2-5; the match to TRBD1 covers 7 bases. Germline trimming cut 0 bases from V and 7 bases from J; bases unmatched to any gene: 5. There are 14 residues in the CDR3. Germline CDR1 is WNHNN and CDR2 is SYGVQD (reference sequence). The CDR3 DNA sequence: TGCGCCAGCAGTGAGTCGACAGGGTCGGGGACCCAGTACTTC. Translating it yields CASSESTGSGTQYF.

This clone was counted once. The gene calls are TRBV28 and TRBJ1-1; perhaps TRBD1 as D (6 bases). CDR1 is MDHEN and CDR2 is SYDVKM in the germline V gene. This CDR3 comprises 14 residues. Trimming stripped 2 bases from V and 11 bases from J, with 18 bases between. As DNA, the CDR3 is TGTGCCAGCAGTTTAAGACAGGCGTCAAAGAGGGCTTTCTTT. It is translated as CASSLRQASKRAFF.

The chain carries TRBV6-1 and TRBJ2-5, with D hard to call. V gave up 3 bases and J gave up 0 bases, with 11 bases separating them. Germline V CDR1 and CDR2: MNHNS, SASEGT. CDR3 length: 15 residues. The CDR3 is CASSEAALYQETQYF. CDR3 bases: TGTGCCAGCAGTGAGGCAGCGTTGTACCAAGAGACCCAGTACTTC.

This chain connects TRBV9 to TRBJ2-3, with 11 positions matching TRBD2. Germline V lookup: CDR1 SGDLS, CDR2 YYNGEE. This CDR3 comprises 15 residues. V trimming: 0 bases; J trimming: 5 bases; junction bases outside the gene matches: 2. In nucleotides, the CDR3 is TGTGCCAGCAGCGTAGAGACTAGCGGGATAGATACGCAGTATTTT. Protein: CASSVETSGIDTQYF.

The V call is TRBV30, the J call TRBJ2-7; 15 bases align to TRBD2. This CDR3 is built from 20 residues. With V trimmed by 2 bases and J by 5 bases, 19 bases remained unmatched. Germline values: CDR1 GTSNPN, CDR2 SVGIG (reference sequence). The CDR3 DNA is TGTGCCTGGAGTCCGCCCGGGTCCCTAGGACTAGCGGGAGGGCCAGACGAGCAGTACTTC. Protein product: CAWSPPGSLGLAGGPDEQYF.